Described below is a single TCR beta chain sequence and its context. These data come from a study of technical replicates of blood from several donors. Produced via immunoSEQ multiplex PCR; TCRdb's table is partial and in-frame only. The sample consists of approximately 82,000 clones, 91% of them appearing once. Germline V gives CDR1 SGDLS, CDR2 YYNGEE. With 3 bases removed from V and 1 base from J, the gap between germline ends came to 13 bases. This CDR3 has 15 amino acids. The chain uses TRBV9 and TRBJ1-2; D ambiguous. Sequenced: T cells isolated from PBMCs. This TCR derives from a human donor in good health. Some clones in this sample may be carry-over from other donors' samples. Here the CDR3 DNA reads TGTGCCAGCAGCGCTAGCCCCCTCATTAACTATGGCTACACCTTC. Protein product: CASSASPLINYGYTF.